This T cell receptor beta chain was obtained from a study of blood T cell repertoires in COVID-19. Between the trimmed V and J ends, which lost 6 bases and 0 bases, there was a span of 21 bases. There are 17 residues in the CDR3. Germline V gene data show CDR1 as MNHEY and CDR2 as SMNVEV (reference sequence). Sequenced by immunoSEQ multiplex PCR; TCRdb stores in-frame clones only, minus some. The repertoire consists of about 200,000 clones, with roughly 80% occurring once and the leading ten covering around 0.93%. V gene TRBV27 combines with J gene TRBJ2-7, with D possibly matching TRBD2 (5 bases). This TCR derives from a man aged 55 to 70 with COVID-19, enrolled during active disease. The sample taken for sequencing was peripheral blood. This CDR3 is CASSSAMDGGSSYEQYF. In DNA, the CDR3 is TGTGCCAGCAGCTCCGCAATGGACGGTGGGAGCTCCTACGAGCAGTACTTC.